The 26 T cell receptor beta chains presented below share a single source sample, sequenced in a study of cytomegalovirus exposure and HLA in healthy donors. The PCR had 60 Vbeta and 13 Jbeta primers. Assay used: immunoSEQ multiplex PCR; TCRdb lists only in-frame clones, some missing. In the table there are 90,000 to 110,000 clones, 78% of which are singletons. The sample was PBMCs. The receptor source for this set is a man younger than 40 in good health and CMV-seronegative.

The rearrangement links TRBV4-1 to TRBJ2-3; 7 bases are a match to TRBD2. The CDR3 sequence is 14 residues long. Per the germline V gene, CDR1 is MGHRA and CDR2 is YSYEKL. V was clipped by 4 bases and J by 1 base; unmatched bases: 2. CDR3 loop: CASSRTSGTDTQYF. CDR3 DNA sequence: TGCGCCAGCAGCCGAACTAGCGGCACAGATACGCAGTATTTT.

The rearrangement uses TRBV5-4 and TRBJ2-2; 7 bases fit TRBD2. V lost 2 bases to trimming and J lost 0 bases; unmatched junction nucleotides: 4. CDR1 is SGHNT, CDR2 YYREEE, per germline (reference sequence). The CDR3 covers 16 residues. CDR3 sequence (DNA): TGTGCCAGCAGCTTCGGCGGGACTACGAACACCGGGGAGCTGTTTTTT. Residues: CASSFGGTTNTGELFF.

CDR3 in amino acids: CASISRLAGVGEQYF. In DNA, the CDR3 is TGTGCCAGCATTTCCCGACTAGCGGGAGTCGGGGAGCAGTACTTC. The rearrangement uses TRBV7-9 and TRBJ2-7; 12 nucleotides match TRBD2. Germline values: CDR1 SEHNR, CDR2 FQNEAQ (reference sequence). CDR3 length: 15 residues. Germline trimming cut 7 bases from V and 7 bases from J; bases unmatched to any gene: 11.

This chain connects TRBV5-4 to TRBJ2-3, with 11 positions matching TRBD2. Looked up from germline, CDR1 is SGHNT and CDR2 is YYREEE (reference sequence). CDR3 length: 16 residues. The trim removed 1 base at V and 3 bases at J, leaving 4 bases unmatched. Here the CDR3 reads CASSLTSGSGTDTQYF. DNA of the CDR3: TGTGCCAGCAGCTTGACTAGCGGGAGTGGTACAGATACGCAGTATTTT.

This clone was counted once. The CDR3 DNA is TGTGCCAGCAGCGCGTCCTACGAGCAGTACTTC. Translating gives CASSASYEQYF. The chain recombines TRBV7-2 with TRBJ2-7, with unresolved D. V was trimmed by 5 bases and J by 1 base, leaving 3 bases between them. Germline CDR1 SGHTA, CDR2 FQGNSA. This CDR3 has 11 residues.

The chain is built from TRBV6-5 and TRBJ1-5; 7 bases are a match to TRBD1. Germline CDR1 and CDR2: MNHEY and SVGAGI. Germline trimming cut 5 bases from V and 3 bases from J; bases unmatched to any gene: 4. This CDR3 contains 14 residues. In DNA form, the CDR3 reads TGTGCCAGCAGTCAGGACAGGATCAATCAGCCCCAGCATTTT. Protein: CASSQDRINQPQHF.

The chain joins TRBV6-1 to TRBJ2-5; D possibly corresponds to TRBD1 (7 bases). The CDR3 extends over 15 amino acids. The V end was cut by 2 bases, the J end by 7 bases, with 17 bases between. CDR1 MNHNS and CDR2 SASEGT come from the germline V gene. This chain's CDR3 is CASSERGRGDVTQYF. The CDR3 region has the DNA TGTGCCAGCAGTGAACGGGGCAGGGGGGATGTGACCCAGTACTTC.

CDR3 protein: CASSDTKRERIETQYF. The CDR3 bases are TGTGCCAGCAGTGACACTAAGCGGGAGAGGATCGAGACCCAGTACTTC. V usage is TRBV6-4 and J usage is TRBJ2-5, with 8 bases lining up with TRBD2. Germline CDR1 MRHNA, CDR2 SNTAGT. The V segment lost 2 bases and the J segment 5 bases; nucleotides outside the gene matches: 10. The CDR3 has 16 amino acids.

This clone was recorded a few times. This chain links TRBV5-8 with TRBJ1-1; tentatively, D is TRBD1 (5 bases). The CDR3 runs 14 residues. Germline V lookup: CDR1 SGHTS, CDR2 YDEGEE. Deletions cut 2 bases from V and 2 bases from J, with 10 bases between. In DNA form, the CDR3 reads TGTGCCAGCAGCTTCCGGCAGGGCAACACTGAAGCTTTCTTT. Encoded protein: CASSFRQGNTEAFF.

This chain links TRBV5-4 with TRBJ1-4; TRBD1 might be the D (6 bases). This CDR3 is built from 14 residues. The germline V gene encodes CDR1 SGHNT and CDR2 YYREEE (reference sequence). Deletions cut 3 bases from V and 4 bases from J, with 10 bases between. CDR3 sequence reads: CASSSTGSNEKLFF. The DNA for the CDR3 is TGTGCCAGCAGCTCAACAGGGAGTAATGAAAAACTGTTTTTT.

This clone was seen a single time. This chain uses TRBV4-1 with TRBJ1-4; the D is unclear. CDR1 is MGHRA, CDR2 YSYEKL, per germline. V gave up 3 bases and J gave up 0 bases, with 8 bases separating them. The length of the CDR3 is 15 residues. This chain's CDR3 is CASSHQDATNEKLFF. CDR3 DNA sequence: TGCGCCAGCAGCCATCAGGATGCAACTAATGAAAAACTGTTTTTT.

V and J are TRBV5-1 and TRBJ2-5, with D possibly being TRBD2 (5 bases). The CDR3 loop spans 15 amino acids. Trimming took off 3 bases at V and 2 bases at J, with 14 bases between the two ends. The germline V gene encodes CDR1 SGHRS and CDR2 YFSETQ. CDR3 region: CASSSLPSGQETQYF. The CDR3 nucleotides are TGCGCCAGCAGCTCCCTTCCCAGCGGACAAGAGACCCAGTACTTC.

As DNA, the CDR3 is TGCGCCAGCAGCCACCTGCATGACACCGGGACAGGGGGCTACGAGCAGTACTTC. Translated: CASSHLHDTGTGGYEQYF. This chain joins TRBV4-3 and TRBJ2-7, with 11 bases lining up with TRBD1. Unmatched junction bases numbered 13, after V lost 3 bases and J lost 3 bases. In germline, CDR1 is LGHNA, CDR2 YSLEER. The CDR3 length is 18 residues.

This clone showed up just a few times. The rearrangement joins TRBV4-3 to TRBJ1-4; D not certain. V lost 0 bases to trimming and J lost 0 bases, with 2 bases between them. CDR3 length equals 14 residues. Germline values: CDR1 LGHNA, CDR2 YSLEER. DNA of the CDR3: TGCGCCAGCAGCCAAGACGCAACTAATGAAAAACTGTTTTTT. It translates to CASSQDATNEKLFF.

This sequence joins TRBV5-1 and TRBJ2-5; 7 bases fit TRBD1. CDR1 is SGHRS and CDR2 is YFSETQ in the germline V gene. This CDR3 is 14 amino acids long. Trimming took 3 bases from V and 7 from J; bases not matched to a gene: 9. The CDR3 protein is CASSSDRAKGTQYF. DNA of the CDR3: TGCGCCAGCAGCTCCGACAGGGCGAAGGGGACCCAGTACTTC. The variable domain in full, with the rest retrieved from reference TRBV5-1 and TRBJ2-5, is KAGVTQTPRYLIKTRGQQVTLSCSPISGHRSVSWYQQTPGQGLQFLFEYFSETQRNKGNFPGRFSGRQFSNSRSEMNVSTLELGDSALYLCASSSDRAKGTQYFGPGTRLLVL.

The V and J genes are TRBV7-9 and TRBJ1-1; TRBD1 might be the D (5 bases). The V end lost 5 bases, the J end lost 6 bases, and 13 bases lay between the germline ends. Germline V gene lookup returns CDR1 SEHNR and CDR2 FQNEAQ (reference sequence). The CDR3 is 13 amino acids. CDR3 region: CASSDQGMAEAFF. The CDR3 DNA reads TGTGCCAGCAGCGATCAGGGAATGGCTGAAGCTTTCTTT.

This chain links TRBV2 with TRBJ1-2, with no clear D. V was clipped by 6 bases and J by 0 bases, with 14 bases between them. CDR1 and CDR2 (germline): SNHLY, FYNNEI. The CDR3 has 15 residues. The CDR3 is CASSIMGGTNYGYTF. As DNA, the CDR3 is TGTGCCAGCAGCATAATGGGCGGGACTAACTATGGCTACACCTTC.

The chain combines TRBV4-3 with TRBJ1-6, with D uncertain. CDR1 and CDR2 from the germline V gene are LGHNA and YSLEER. Deletions cut 1 base from V and 5 bases from J, with 6 bases between. This CDR3 region has 14 residues. The CDR3 DNA follows: TGCGCCAGCAGCCAAGGACAAGATAATTCACCCCTCCACTTT. Translated: CASSQGQDNSPLHF.

V is TRBV19 and J is TRBJ2-5; D may be TRBD1 (6 bases). Germline CDR1 LNHDA, CDR2 SQIVND (reference sequence). V shed 5 bases and J shed 1 base, with 17 bases lying between them. The CDR3 runs 16 residues. The CDR3 DNA reads as TGTGCCAGTAGTGCAACTCATGACAGGATCCAAGAGACCCAGTACTTC. Residues: CASSATHDRIQETQYF.

This clone has just a few counts. This rearrangement joins TRBV13 to TRBJ2-7; 10 nucleotides line up with TRBD2. V shed 5 bases and J 2 bases; nucleotides not matched to a gene: 12. Germline V gene data show CDR1 as PRHDT and CDR2 as FYEKMQ (reference sequence). The CDR3 is 17 residues long. The CDR3 protein is CASSRIMDSGGTYEQYF. CDR3 bases: TGTGCCAGCAGCCGTATCATGGATAGCGGGGGGACCTACGAGCAGTACTTC.

The rearrangement links TRBV5-4 to TRBJ1-2; D is unclear. The CDR3 covers 16 residues. Trimming took 0 bases from V and 0 from J, leaving 12 bases between them. Germline V gene sequence: CDR1 SGHNT, CDR2 YYREEE (reference sequence). The CDR3 DNA is TGTGCCAGCAGCTTGGCTACGGGGATCTCTAACTATGGCTACACCTTC. Protein sequence: CASSLATGISNYGYTF. Together with reference TRBV5-4 and TRBJ1-2, the CDR3 gives the full variable domain: ETGVTQSPTHLIKTRGQQVTLRCSSQSGHNTVSWYQQALGQGPQFIFQYYREEENGRGNFPPRFSGLQFPNYSSELNVNALELDDSALYLCASSLATGISNYGYTFGSGTRLTVV.

CDR3 nucleotides: TGTGCCAGTAGTATTAGGAAACTAGCGGGAGTATTAGATACGCAGTATTTT. Its protein product is CASSIRKLAGVLDTQYF. The chain links TRBV19 to TRBJ2-3; 11 bases agree with TRBD2. J was trimmed by 5 bases and V by 3 bases; bases with no gene match: 10. The germline gives CDR1 LNHDA, CDR2 SQIVND (reference sequence). CDR3 length equals 17 residues.

The chain is built from TRBV4-3 and TRBJ1-2; tentatively, D is TRBD1 (5 bases). CDR3 length: 13 amino acids. V was shortened by 5 bases and J by 2 bases, with 9 bases between the two germline ends. Germline lookup yields CDR1 LGHNA and CDR2 YSLEER. Written as DNA, the CDR3 is TGCGCCAGCAGCGTTTCAGGGAACTATGGCTACACCTTC. It is translated as CASSVSGNYGYTF.

This clone was found a few times. The chain uses TRBV19 and TRBJ2-2; D might be TRBD2 (5 bases). Germline lookup yields CDR1 LNHDA and CDR2 SQIVND (reference sequence). This CDR3 is 16 amino acids long. Deletions cut 4 bases from V and 2 bases from J, with 14 bases between. CDR3 sequence reads: CASSTPPGYNTGELFF. DNA of the CDR3: TGTGCCAGTAGTACACCTCCGGGATATAACACCGGGGAGCTGTTTTTT.

The chain couples TRBV18 to TRBJ2-5; TRBD1 agrees at 9 bases. The V gene end was trimmed by 5 bases and the J gene end by 2 bases; junction bases not matched to a gene: 18. The CDR3 is 19 residues long. Germline V gene lookup returns CDR1 KGHSH and CDR2 LQKENI. DNA of the CDR3: TGTGCCAGCTCAGCCCTGACAGGGGGTTGGATTGTCGGACAAGAGACCCAGTACTTC. It specifies CASSALTGGWIVGQETQYF.

J is TRBJ2-5 and V is TRBV7-8; 8 nucleotides match TRBD2. With 0 bases clipped from V and 5 bases from J, the junction kept 5 bases outside the gene matches. The CDR3 extends over 15 amino acids. The germline V gene encodes CDR1 SGHVS and CDR2 FQNEAQ. In DNA, the CDR3 is TGTGCCAGCAGCTTAGCGTTGGCGGGGGGTGAGACCCAGTACTTC. This translates into CASSLALAGGETQYF. The whole variable domain, filled in from reference TRBV7-8 and TRBJ2-5, reads GAGVSQSPRYKVAKRGQDVALRCDPISGHVSLFWYQQALGQGPEFLTYFQNEAQLDKSGLPSDRFFAERPEGSVSTLKIQRTQQEDSAVYLCASSLALAGGETQYFGPGTRLLVL.